The rows below give T cell receptor beta chains drawn from one sample of a study of T-cell reconstitution after alpha-beta-depleted transplantation in children. Using its own MiXCR run on the PCR reads, TCRdb lists one record per CDR3 protein. The data show around 440,000 distinct CDR3 sequences, around 15% seen once. The sample in question was PBMCs, mostly from graft donor cells, obtained 360 days after TCRalphabeta/CD19-depleted stem cell transplant. The receptors come from a boy younger than two who had a stem cell transplant for Wiskott-Aldrich syndrome, so the T cells may come from the graft donor. CDR3s leave out the opening cysteine and the closing phenylalanine or tryptophan. The order of the fields is clone size, J gene, V gene, CDR3 protein. Not all rows give a size; the values are once, few, many and, for expanded clones, a class.

clone size: few; J gene: TRBJ2-7; V gene: TRBV20-1; CDR3 protein: SASRGGANEQY
clone size: .; J gene: TRBJ2-1; V gene: TRBV4-3; CDR3 protein: ASSQPGRDNEQF
clone size: few; J gene: TRBJ2-3; V gene: TRBV20-1; CDR3 protein: SARDRGRTDTQY
clone size: few; J gene: TRBJ2-5; V gene: TRBV20-1; CDR3 protein: SARDRRKAQETQY
clone size: few; J gene: TRBJ2-7; V gene: TRBV29-1; CDR3 protein: SVAGTTYEQY
clone size: .; J gene: TRBJ2-2; V gene: TRBV4-3; CDR3 protein: ASSQAVGGPSANTGELF
clone size: .; J gene: TRBJ2-7; V gene: TRBV20-1; CDR3 protein: SAREPDRPFDG
clone size: few; J gene: TRBJ2-2; V gene: TRBV20-1; CDR3 protein: SARRNSGGPGELF
clone size: few; J gene: TRBJ1-3; V gene: TRBV12-3/TRBV12-4; CDR3 protein: ASRQGRSGNTIY
clone size: few; J gene: TRBJ2-7; V gene: TRBV20-1; CDR3 protein: SARALDSSDYEQY
clone size: few; J gene: TRBJ2-1; V gene: TRBV6-4; CDR3 protein: ASSDFPHNEQF
clone size: .; J gene: .; V gene: TRBV7-2; CDR3 protein: ASSLLGQGFYEQF
clone size: few; J gene: TRBJ2-1; V gene: TRBV5-1; CDR3 protein: ASSFGSGGSYNEQF
clone size: .; J gene: TRBJ2-7; V gene: TRBV10-3; CDR3 protein: AISNQGDEQY
clone size: .; J gene: TRBJ1-2; V gene: TRBV12-3/TRBV12-4; CDR3 protein: ASSFKLRYGYT
clone size: few; J gene: TRBJ2-7; V gene: TRBV18; CDR3 protein: ASSPEGTHEQY
clone size: .; J gene: TRBJ1-2; V gene: TRBV27; CDR3 protein: ASSSLGYQREGYT
clone size: few; J gene: TRBJ2-4; V gene: TRBV18; CDR3 protein: ASSPLPSGLGKNIQY
clone size: few; J gene: TRBJ2-1; V gene: TRBV2; CDR3 protein: ASGSDEQF
clone size: .; J gene: TRBJ2-1; V gene: TRBV6-5; CDR3 protein: ASSYGGLAGSYNEQF
clone size: few; J gene: TRBJ2-2; V gene: TRBV5-1; CDR3 protein: ASSLALAGELF
clone size: .; J gene: TRBJ2-3; V gene: TRBV6-1; CDR3 protein: ASRDFGLAGDTQY
clone size: .; J gene: TRBJ2-3; V gene: TRBV24-1; CDR3 protein: ATSDFRSPRDTQY
clone size: few; J gene: TRBJ1-1; V gene: TRBV5-1; CDR3 protein: ASSLGQGALGTEAF
clone size: .; J gene: TRBJ1-5; V gene: TRBV7-2; CDR3 protein: ASSLAAGSQPQH
clone size: .; J gene: TRBJ2-7; V gene: TRBV6-5; CDR3 protein: ASNRGWLALHEQY
clone size: once; J gene: TRBJ2-7; V gene: TRBV5-1; CDR3 protein: ASSMAGAGLSYEQH
clone size: few; J gene: TRBJ2-1; V gene: TRBV4-1; CDR3 protein: ASSQGHRVERNEQF
clone size: few; J gene: TRBJ2-2; V gene: TRBV27; CDR3 protein: ASKGILDYPAGELF
clone size: few; J gene: TRBJ2-7; V gene: TRBV4-1; CDR3 protein: ASSPLGQGGYEQY
clone size: few; J gene: TRBJ2-1; V gene: TRBV20-1; CDR3 protein: SARKAGGPPGRHEQF
clone size: few; J gene: TRBJ1-1; V gene: TRBV18; CDR3 protein: ASSHGGRTEAF
clone size: .; J gene: TRBJ2-7; V gene: TRBV20-1; CDR3 protein: SARQGFPSYEQY
clone size: .; J gene: TRBJ1-5; V gene: TRBV19; CDR3 protein: ASSIDQGEGQPQH
clone size: .; J gene: TRBJ2-2; V gene: TRBV29-1; CDR3 protein: SVRRQNTGELF
clone size: .; J gene: TRBJ2-7; V gene: TRBV7-8; CDR3 protein: ASSLEWGPYEQY
clone size: .; J gene: TRBJ2-2; V gene: TRBV7-6; CDR3 protein: ASSPQAIYTGELF
clone size: .; J gene: TRBJ2-2; V gene: TRBV28; CDR3 protein: ASSWDSPLTGELF
clone size: few; J gene: TRBJ2-7; V gene: TRBV5-5; CDR3 protein: ASSLIRDRGYEQY
clone size: few; J gene: TRBJ2-5; V gene: TRBV7-2; CDR3 protein: ASRKTGDLETQY
clone size: many; J gene: TRBJ2-1; V gene: TRBV12-3/TRBV12-4; CDR3 protein: ASRGSGNEQF
clone size: few; J gene: TRBJ2-1; V gene: TRBV5-1; CDR3 protein: ASRGLAGVIEQF
clone size: .; J gene: TRBJ2-3; V gene: TRBV20-1; CDR3 protein: SARYPLHKGTQY
clone size: many; J gene: TRBJ1-1; V gene: TRBV12-3/TRBV12-4; CDR3 protein: ASSLERYEAF
clone size: few; J gene: TRBJ1-5; V gene: TRBV6-5; CDR3 protein: ASSSGDNQPQH
clone size: few; J gene: TRBJ2-3; V gene: TRBV3-1; CDR3 protein: ASLGTTLY
clone size: few; J gene: TRBJ2-1; V gene: TRBV4-1; CDR3 protein: ASSQYPPGQQF
clone size: .; J gene: TRBJ2-7; V gene: TRBV7-6; CDR3 protein: ASSLSTGAYYEQY
clone size: .; J gene: TRBJ2-4; V gene: TRBV5-6; CDR3 protein: ASSLGLTSLSIQY
clone size: few; J gene: TRBJ2-5; V gene: TRBV15; CDR3 protein: ATSSLGRGPETQY
clone size: few; J gene: TRBJ2-3; V gene: TRBV5-1; CDR3 protein: ASSLEWTDTDTQY